The clone carrying this TCR beta chain was seen just once. The antigen is unknown. The entry originates in a study of cytomegalovirus exposure and HLA in healthy donors. Regarding the study as a whole: Diagnosis of cytomegalovirus status made by the classifier reportedly showed high specificity and sensitivity.

This CDR3 is built from 12 residues. V was trimmed by 0 bases and J by 7 bases, leaving 6 bases between them. Germline assignment: CDR1 SGHVS and CDR2 FNYEAQ. PCR amplification relied on 60 Vbeta primers (plus 13 Jbeta primers). TCRdb's table, derived via immunoSEQ multiplex PCR, lists solely in-frame clones and lacks some. Among roughly 180,000 clones, around 74% were seen once, and the ten largest hold 2.9%. The sequence came from a male donor in good health and CMV-seronegative. The sequenced sample was PBMCs. V gene TRBV7-6 combines with J gene TRBJ2-5; D uncertain. The CDR3 DNA follows: TGTGCCAGCAGCTTAGCCCCCGGGACCCAGTACTTC. It is translated as CASSLAPGTQYF.